Listed below are T cell receptor beta chains from one sample, sequenced in a study of graft-versus-host responses after intestinal transplantation. These TCRs' antigens remain unknown. TCRdb keeps only in-frame clones here, not all; method: immunoSEQ multiplex PCR. The table includes over 40,000 clones, approximately 88% detected once. The starting material was unstimulated CD4+ T cells sorted from spleen or lymph node cells, obtained before transplant. All receptors come from a human donor who was the organ donor for an intestinal transplant. Each CDR3 is given with its conserved first and last residue. D genes are given only for firm matches. Rows give clone size only sometimes, using once, few, many, or a class for an expanded clone.

TRBJ2-7 - - TRBV11-2 TGTGCCAGCAGCTTACCCGGAGTACGGACCTACGAGCAGTACTTC CASSLPGVRTYEQYF
TRBJ1-1 - - TRBV7-9 TGTGCCAGCAGCTTCCCCACATTGGGGGTGAACACTGAAGCTTTCTTT CASSFPTLGVNTEAFF
TRBJ2-3 - TRBD2 TRBV6-4 TGTGCCAGCAGTGACTCGCGGGGGGGCACAGATACGCAGTATTTT CASSDSRGGTDTQYF
TRBJ1-5 - TRBD1 TRBV2 TGTGCCAGCAGTGATACGACAGGGGGTCAGCCCCAGCATTTT CASSDTTGGQPQHF
TRBJ2-2 - - TRBV5-5 TGTGCCAGCAGCCAGACAGGATCCGGGGAGCTGTTTTTT CASSQTGSGELFF
TRBJ2-7 - - TRBV6-5 TGTGCCAGCAGCCCCCAGGGGGGCCGACTCGAGCAGTACTTC CASSPQGGRLEQYF
TRBJ2-5 few - TRBV19 TGTGCCACCGGAGAGGGGAGTAAGAAGACCCAGTACTTC CATGEGSKKTQYF
TRBJ2-6 few TRBD2 TRBV19 TGTGCCAGTAGTATAAAGGGAGGGACCGGGGCCAACGTCCTGACTTTC CASSIKGGTGANVLTF
TRBJ2-7 - TRBD2 TRBV6-5 TGTGCCAGCAGTTATTCGGGAGGGCCGTCCGAGCAGTACTTC CASSYSGGPSEQYF
TRBJ1-1 - TRBD1 TRBV19 TGTGCCAGTCAGAACAGGGGATTAGCTTTCTTT CASQNRGLAFF
TRBJ2-1 - - TRBV7-2 TGTGCCAGCAGCTTAGTCGTAGGGGACTACAATGAGCAGTTCTTC CASSLVVGDYNEQFF
TRBJ2-5 once - TRBV18 TGTGCCAGCTCGAACCCAGCCAGGGAGACCCAGTACTTC CASSNPARETQYF
TRBJ2-1 - TRBD2 TRBV6-5 TGTGCCAGCAGTCGACTAGCGGGAGTCAATGAGCAGTTCTTC CASSRLAGVNEQFF
TRBJ2-1 - - TRBV5-1 TGCGCCAGCAGCCCCGGCCCCAGCTCCTACAATGAGCAGTTCTTC CASSPGPSSYNEQFF
TRBJ2-2 once - TRBV6-5 TGTGCCAGCAGTTATCCCAACACCGGGGAGCTGTTTTTT CASSYPNTGELFF
TRBJ2-5 - - TRBV5-1 TGCGCCAGCAGCCTACCGCCTCAAGAGACCCAGTACTTC CASSLPPQETQYF
TRBJ1-5 - TRBD1 TRBV6-6 TGTGCCAGCAGTTACTCGGCCGACAGGGGCAATCAGCCCCAGCATTTT CASSYSADRGNQPQHF
TRBJ2-6 - TRBD1 TRBV27 TGTGCCAGCCCCCGGACAGGGACGTTTTCCCTCTCTGGGGCCAACGTCCTGACTTTC CASPRTGTFSLSGANVLTF
TRBJ2-5 - - TRBV7-6 TGTGCCAGCAGCTTAGCGGGAGAACAGACCCAGTACTTC CASSLAGEQTQYF
TRBJ1-2 - - TRBV5-1 TGCGCCAGCAGCTTGGTTAGCGATGCTAACTATGGCTACACCTTC CASSLVSDANYGYTF
TRBJ1-5 - - TRBV5-8 TGTGCCAGCAGCTTTATTCTGTCACCCAATAGCAATCAGCCCCAGCATTTT CASSFILSPNSNQPQHF
TRBJ2-2 - - TRBV5-1 TGCGCCAGCAGCGACAAGGGGGGGAGCACCGGGGAGCTGTTTTTT CASSDKGGSTGELFF
TRBJ1-2 - TRBD1 TRBV5-1 TGCGCCAGCAGCTTGGCCGGGACAGGGGGTGGCTACACCTTC CASSLAGTGGGYTF
TRBJ1-5 - - TRBV19 TGTGCCAGTAGTATAGAGGGGCAGGGAAATCAGCCCCAGCATTTT CASSIEGQGNQPQHF
TRBJ2-7 - TRBD2 TRBV7-2 TGTGCCAGCAGCTTTAGCGGGGTCTCCTACGAGCAGTACTTC CASSFSGVSYEQYF
TRBJ2-7 - TRBD2 TRBV2 TGTGCCAGCAAAGCGGGAGGGCCTTACGAGCAGTACTTC CASKAGGPYEQYF
TRBJ2-2 few - TRBV19 TGTGCCAGTAGAGGGACACCAACCAGCGGGGAGCTGTTTTTT CASRGTPTSGELFF
TRBJ1-5 - - TRBV7-2 TGTGCCAGCAGCTCGTACAGGGATTTTCAGCCCCAGCATTTT CASSSYRDFQPQHF
TRBJ2-3 - - TRBV6-9 TGTGCCAGCAGCCCCCCCGGGGGCGATACGCAGTATTTT CASSPPGGDTQYF
TRBJ1-1 - - TRBV5-5 TGTGCCAGCAGCTTGACAGGATGGAACACTGAAGCTTTCTTT CASSLTGWNTEAFF
TRBJ1-1 few TRBD1 TRBV6-5 TGTGCCAGCAGTCGCGGCGGGACAGGGAACACTGAAGCTTTCTTT CASSRGGTGNTEAFF
TRBJ2-7 few - TRBV11-2 TGTGCCAGCAGCTTAGGTCCGATCGGCTACGAGCAGTACTTC CASSLGPIGYEQYF
TRBJ1-4 - - TRBV5-6 TGTGCCAGCAGCCGAAACAGGGTGGCTAATGAAAAACTGTTTTTT CASSRNRVANEKLFF
TRBJ2-2 few TRBD2 TRBV30 TGTGCCTGGAGTGTACTAGCGGGACCCGGGGAGCTGTTTTTT CAWSVLAGPGELFF
TRBJ1-2 - - TRBV7-8 TGTGCCAGCAGCTTTGGGACGTGGACCGATACCGGGTCCTATGGCTACACCTTC CASSFGTWTDTGSYGYTF
TRBJ2-1 - TRBD2 TRBV30 TGTGCCTGGAGTACAATACCCGGGACTAGCGGCTACAATGAGCAGTTCTTC CAWSTIPGTSGYNEQFF